The T cell receptor beta chain under discussion was sequenced for a study of cytomegalovirus exposure and HLA in healthy donors. In the study overall: From donors who were HLA-typed, an early data release held 80 million or so unique TCRs. Study outcomes and limitations: HLA alleles showed associations with about 17,000 TCR beta sequences in a later analysis, at a 0.05 false discovery rate. Listed as cytomegalovirus-associated were more than 150 TCR beta chains.

As for this clone: As yet, its antigen is unknown.

J was trimmed by 5 bases and V by 8 bases; bases with no gene match: 12. This CDR3 has 14 residues. Looked up from germline, CDR1 is SGHDN and CDR2 is FVKESK. PCR amplification relied on 60 Vbeta primers (plus 13 Jbeta primers). Produced via immunoSEQ multiplex PCR; TCRdb's table is partial and in-frame only. The top ten hold about 4.9% of the sample, which has some 130,000 clones, around three quarters seen once. This chain links TRBV14 with TRBJ2-7; the match to TRBD2 covers 7 bases. The receptor was isolated from a man aged 25-45 years in good health. Sequenced: PBMCs. The CDR3 is CASGRAGLPNEQYF. The CDR3 nucleotides read TGTGCCAGCGGGAGGGCAGGGCTCCCTAACGAGCAGTACTTC.